This T cell receptor (beta chain) came from a study of blood T cell repertoires in COVID-19. Across the study: Samples taken during acute and convalescent COVID-19 were collected in the United States, Italy and Spain. T cells, B-cell-depleted T cells, or PBMCs provided the cDNA or gDNA that served as material.

V lost 4 bases to trimming and J lost 5 bases, with 13 bases between them. Per germline, CDR1 MDHEN and CDR2 SYDVKM. The CDR3 contains 14 residues. Per the original data handling: The authors estimated nucleated cell counts from reference gene primer amplification. Produced via immunoSEQ multiplex PCR; TCRdb's table is partial and in-frame only. Clone size and V and J calls were adopted from that table, with D and trimming inferred from the DNA. The sample holds some 68,000 clones, roughly 83% seen once. This sequence originates from a man in his 70s with acute or convalescent COVID-19. The rearrangement links TRBV28 to TRBJ2-3; D may be TRBD2 (5 bases). Material: peripheral blood. The CDR3 DNA reads as TGTGCCAGCAGTTCGGCCGCGGGCGGAGATACGCAGTATTTT. Translation: CASSSAAGGDTQYF.